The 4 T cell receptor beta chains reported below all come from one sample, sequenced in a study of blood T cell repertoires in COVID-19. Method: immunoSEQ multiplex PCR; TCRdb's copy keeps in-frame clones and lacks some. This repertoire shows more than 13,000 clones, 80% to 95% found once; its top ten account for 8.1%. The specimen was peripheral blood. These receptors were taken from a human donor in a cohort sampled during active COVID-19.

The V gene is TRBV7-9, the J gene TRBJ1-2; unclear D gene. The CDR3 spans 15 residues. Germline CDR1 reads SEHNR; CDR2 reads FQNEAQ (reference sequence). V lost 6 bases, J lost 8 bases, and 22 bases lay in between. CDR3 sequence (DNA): TGTGCCAGCAGTTCTGAGTGGGATAGCGGTGGCGGCTACACCTTC. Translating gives CASSSEWDSGGGYTF.

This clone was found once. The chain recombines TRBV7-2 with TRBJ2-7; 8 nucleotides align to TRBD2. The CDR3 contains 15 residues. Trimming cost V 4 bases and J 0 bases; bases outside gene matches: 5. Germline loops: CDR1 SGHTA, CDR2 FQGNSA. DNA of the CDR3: TGTGCCAGCAGCTCAGTGGGGACTAGCTCCTACGAGCAGTACTTC. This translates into CASSSVGTSSYEQYF.

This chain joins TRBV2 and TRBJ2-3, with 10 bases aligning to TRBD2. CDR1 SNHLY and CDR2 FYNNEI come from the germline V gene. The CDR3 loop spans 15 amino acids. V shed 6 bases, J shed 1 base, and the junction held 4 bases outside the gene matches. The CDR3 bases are TGTGCCAGCAGAACCGGGACTAGCGGCACAGATACGCAGTATTTT. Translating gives CASRTGTSGTDTQYF.

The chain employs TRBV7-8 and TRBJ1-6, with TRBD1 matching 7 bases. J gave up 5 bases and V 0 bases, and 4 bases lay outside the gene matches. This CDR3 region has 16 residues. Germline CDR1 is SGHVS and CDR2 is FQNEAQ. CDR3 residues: CASSLATGYNNSPLHF. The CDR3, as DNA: TGTGCCAGCAGCTTAGCGACAGGGTATAATAATTCACCCCTCCACTTT.